The 22 T cell receptor beta chains presented below share a single source sample, sequenced in a study of post-analysis software for immune sequencing data. The study, taken as a whole, reports: About five TRBV segments, including TRBV5-6, TRBV5-1 and TRBV20-1, were more frequent in patients than controls.

Their antigens remain unidentified. Unique molecular identifiers were present in the TCR beta cDNA libraries. TCRdb fed the PCR reads into MiXCR, producing one record per CDR3 protein. This sample has around 700,000 distinct CDR3 sequences, with approximately 60% found just once. Specimen: blood. These receptors all come from a girl aged 2 to 9 with multiple sclerosis.

J is TRBJ2-3 and V is TRBV29-1, with D perhaps matching TRBD2 (5 bases). Germline-derived CDR1 and CDR2 are SQVTM and ANQGSEA. The CDR3 sequence is 15 residues long. The V and J ends lost 4 bases and 0 bases respectively, with 14 bases between them. The CDR3: CSVGGADSSTDTQYF. Here the CDR3 DNA reads TGCAGCGTTGGGGGAGCGGATTCTAGCACAGATACGCAGTATTTT.

This clonotype was observed a handful of times. This chain's CDR3 is CASGLVGRDTQYF. CDR3 nucleotide sequence: TGTGCTAGTGGTTTGGTAGGGCGGGATACGCAGTATTTT. This chain connects TRBV12-5 to TRBJ2-3; no firm D call. This CDR3 contains 13 residues. V shed 0 bases and J shed 6 bases, with 7 bases lying between them. CDR1 is LGHNT, CDR2 FRNRAP, per germline.

This clonotype was recorded once. An end of the junction differs from the germline gene, which may be a read error. The chain carries TRBV7-2 and TRBJ2-1; D perhaps matches TRBD2 (6 bases). CDR3 size: 15 residues. Germline V CDR1 and CDR2: SGHTA, FQGNSA. The CDR3 bases are TGTGCCAACAGCTTAGAGGCGGGGCGAAGTAGTGAGCAGTTCTTC. Translation gives CANSLEAGRSSEQFF.

In its sample, this clonotype was seen a few times. The chain links TRBV20-1 to TRBJ2-5, with TRBD1 matching over 8 bases. The CDR3 extends over 13 amino acids. CDR1 and CDR2 (germline): DFQATT, SNEGSKA (reference sequence). The junction had 4 bases not matched to a gene; V was cut back by 5 bases and J by 2 bases. The CDR3 bases are TGCAGTGCTCAGGACAGGGAGCAAGAGACCCAGTACTTC. Its protein is CSAQDREQETQYF.

The V gene is TRBV7-8, the J gene TRBJ1-1, with D maybe TRBD1 (5 bases). Germline V gene sequence: CDR1 SGHVS, CDR2 FQNEAQ. V was clipped by 5 bases and J by 3 bases, with 34 bases between them. The CDR3 spans 21 residues. The CDR3 loop reads CASSRNRFYRLPRREDTEAFF. The CDR3 DNA is TGTGCCAGCAGCCGCAACAGGTTCTACCGACTACCGAGGCGGGAGGACACTGAAGCTTTCTTT.

Many counts were recorded for this clonotype. Its ends do not fully match the called genes, so a read error is possible. V is TRBV5-1 and J is TRBJ2-3; D unresolved. CDR1 is SGHRS and CDR2 is YFSETQ in the germline V gene. The CDR3 spans 12 residues. The CDR3 sequence is CASSSNTDTQYF. Written as DNA, the CDR3 is TGTGCCAGCAGCTCCAACACAGATACGCAGTATTTT. Combining the CDR3 with reference TRBV5-1 and TRBJ2-3 gives the whole variable domain KAGVTQTPRYLIKTRGQQVTLSCSPISGHRSVSWYQQTPGQGLQFLFEYFSETQRNKGNFPGRFSGRQFSNSRSEMNVSTLELGDSALYLCASSSNTDTQYFGPGTRLTVL.

This rearrangement joins TRBV5-5 to TRBJ1-6; D unresolved. Trimming removed 4 bases at V and 7 bases at J, with 18 bases between. In germline, CDR1 is SGHKS, CDR2 YYEKEE (reference sequence). The CDR3 consists of 16 residues. This chain's CDR3 is CASSADALTRNSPLHF. In DNA form, the CDR3 reads TGTGCCAGCAGCGCGGACGCCCTTACGAGGAATTCACCCCTCCACTTT.

V gene TRBV6-2 or TRBV6-3 combines with J gene TRBJ2-7, with D possibly matching TRBD1 (6 bases). Trimming stripped 7 bases from V and 1 base from J, with 14 bases between. Germline V gene data show CDR1 as MNHEY and CDR2 as SVGEGT. The CDR3 totals 14 residues. The CDR3 DNA is TGTGCCAGCAACTCGGACAGCGCTTCCTACGAGCAGTACTTC. This gives the protein CASNSDSASYEQYF.

V gene TRBV29-1 combines with J gene TRBJ2-1, with TRBD2 matching over 8 bases. The CDR3 runs 14 residues. V shed 6 bases and J 5 bases; nucleotides not matched to a gene: 9. Germline-derived CDR1 and CDR2 are SQVTM and ANQGSEA. The CDR3 protein is CSVVDREGNNEQFF. The CDR3 DNA follows: TGCAGCGTCGTAGACCGGGAGGGAAACAATGAGCAGTTCTTC.

The chain uses TRBV6-5 and TRBJ2-5; D may correspond to TRBD1 or TRBD2 (7 bases each). The CDR3 loop spans 15 amino acids. Germline V gives CDR1 MNHEY, CDR2 SVGAGI. The V end lost 5 bases, the J end lost 2 bases, and 15 bases lay between the germline ends. CDR3 protein: CASSQRGGQQETQYF. The CDR3 DNA is TGTGCCAGCAGTCAAAGGGGGGGACAGCAAGAGACCCAGTACTTC.

The chain recombines TRBV5-5 with TRBJ2-7, with 10 bases aligning to TRBD2. The V and J ends lost 4 bases and 0 bases, in that order; junction bases with no gene match: 7. CDR3 length: 16 amino acids. Germline CDR1 and CDR2: SGHKS and YYEKEE (reference sequence). CDR3: CASSVWTSGASYEQYF. CDR3 nucleotides: TGTGCCAGCAGCGTCTGGACTAGCGGTGCCTCCTACGAGCAGTACTTC.

This clonotype has more than one count but fewer than ten. The V call is TRBV6-5, the J call TRBJ2-1, with a tentative D call TRBD2 (6 bases). V gave up 0 bases and J gave up 4 bases, with 16 bases separating them. Germline V gene lookup returns CDR1 MNHEY and CDR2 SVGAGI. The CDR3 loop spans 17 amino acids. The CDR3 nucleotides are TGTGCCAGCAGTTACTCGTCTGGGACTCTGGATTACAATGAGCAGTTCTTC. It is translated as CASSYSSGTLDYNEQFF.

Only a few counts were recorded for this clonotype. V is TRBV20-1 and J is TRBJ1-5; 7 nucleotides agree with TRBD1. V dropped 1 base and J dropped 5; count of bases not matched to a gene: 11. The CDR3 totals 16 residues. CDR1 and CDR2 from the germline V gene are DFQATT and SNEGSKA (reference sequence). CDR3 nucleotides: TGCAGTGCTAGAGCCACAGGGGTGGGTGGCGATCAGCCCCAGCATTTT. Translation: CSARATGVGGDQPQHF.

V and J are TRBV14 and TRBJ2-3, with D possibly being TRBD2 (5 bases). CDR3 length: 15 amino acids. V lost 4 bases and J 1 base, leaving 12 bases between the germline ends. CDR1 SGHDN and CDR2 FVKESK come from the germline V gene. For the CDR3, the DNA is TGTGCCAGCAGCCGGGATAGCGCCCGCACAGATACGCAGTATTTT. Protein: CASSRDSARTDTQYF.

V and J are TRBV6-6 and TRBJ2-1; 10 nucleotides agree with TRBD1. The CDR3 totals 16 residues. With 6 bases clipped from V and 7 bases from J, the junction kept 12 bases outside the gene matches. Germline V gives CDR1 MNHNY, CDR2 SVGAGI (reference sequence). The CDR3 nucleotides are TGTGCCAGCAGAACCCATCGGGACAGGGGAAGTAATGAGCAGTTCTTC. Its translation: CASRTHRDRGSNEQFF.

This clonotype has just a few counts. V is TRBV6-2 or TRBV6-3 and J is TRBJ2-1; TRBD1 might be the D (5 bases). Trimming removed 2 bases at V and 9 bases at J, with 14 bases between. CDR3 size: 14 residues. CDR1 is MNHEY and CDR2 is SVGEGT in the germline V gene. CDR3: CASSYAAVGREQFF. The CDR3 DNA reads TGTGCCAGCAGTTACGCTGCTGTGGGGCGTGAGCAGTTCTTC.

V and J are TRBV7-3 and TRBJ2-1; D unresolved. V was shortened by 0 bases and J by 1 base, with 7 bases between the two germline ends. CDR3 length equals 15 residues. From germline, CDR1 is SGHTA and CDR2 FQGTGA. The CDR3 loop reads CASSLTTESYNEQFF. The CDR3 nucleotides read TGTGCCAGCAGCTTAACGACGGAGTCCTACAATGAGCAGTTCTTC.

This clonotype was detected only once. V usage is TRBV4-3 and J usage is TRBJ2-2; the D gene could be TRBD1 or TRBD2 (5 bases each). Germline assignment: CDR1 LGHNA and CDR2 YSLEER. Trimming left V 1 base short and J 6 bases short, with 24 bases between. The CDR3 length is 19 residues. As DNA, the CDR3 is TGCGCCAGCAGCCAAGGAATCAGGAAGGGGAGTCAGGTTCCCGGGGAGCTGTTTTTT. This gives the protein CASSQGIRKGSQVPGELFF.

This chain links TRBV5-1 with TRBJ2-5; D ambiguous. The V gene's germline CDR1 is SGHRS and CDR2 YFSETQ. The CDR3 has 16 amino acids. V dropped 0 bases and J dropped 4 bases, with 16 bases sitting between them. This CDR3 is CASSLDVLGSAETQYF. CDR3 in DNA: TGCGCCAGCAGCTTGGATGTCCTAGGGTCGGCAGAGACCCAGTACTTC.

The V gene is TRBV7-2, the J gene TRBJ2-1; 10 bases are a match to TRBD2. Germline V CDR1 and CDR2: SGHTA, FQGNSA. The V and J ends lost 2 bases and 7 bases, in that order; junction bases with no gene match: 8. The CDR3 runs to 16 residues. The CDR3, as DNA: TGTGCCAGCAGCTTAAGGCCAGCGGGGGGGAGGAATGAGCAGTTCTTC. Its translation: CASSLRPAGGRNEQFF.

This clonotype turned up a few times. The chain recombines TRBV18 with TRBJ1-1, with D perhaps matching TRBD1 (5 bases). This CDR3 contains 13 residues. The germline V gene encodes CDR1 KGHSH and CDR2 LQKENI. V lost 0 bases to trimming and J lost 3 bases, with 5 bases between them. The CDR3 sequence: CASSPPRDTEAFF. Written as DNA, the CDR3 is TGTGCCAGCTCACCACCCAGGGACACTGAAGCTTTCTTT.

A single count supports this clonotype. V and J are TRBV6-5 and TRBJ2-4; tentative D call: TRBD2 (5 bases). Deletions cut 4 bases from V and 2 bases from J, with 21 bases between. CDR3 size: 18 residues. Germline CDR1 reads MNHEY; CDR2 reads SVGAGI. CDR3 loop: CASSFGPPGVMTKNIQYF. CDR3 in DNA: TGTGCCAGCAGTTTTGGCCCCCCCGGGGTTATGACCAAAAACATTCAGTACTTC.